The present T cell receptor beta chain was sequenced within a study of T cell responses to AZD1222 COVID-19 vaccine. Overall study findings and caveats: Regions 160-218 and 743-854 dominated among vaccine-associated CD4 TCRs spanning spike.

Clones were read by immunoSEQ multiplex PCR, and TCRdb kept only the in-frame ones, dropping some. The sample comprises 65,000 to 90,000 clones, approximately 87% of which are singletons, and 6.5% to 7.5% rests with the top ten. V lost 4 bases, J lost 2 bases, and 13 bases lay in between. The CDR3 contains 15 residues. Germline-derived CDR1 and CDR2 are SGHDN and FVKESK. There are a few counts of this clone. Its cognate antigen is unknown. The sample consisted of peripheral blood, taken on day 0 of AZD1222 vaccination. The chain combines TRBV14 with TRBJ2-3; D call uncertain. The receptor was derived from an adult in good health. The CDR3 coding sequence is TGTGCCAGCAGCCCCCGTACCTCCATCACAGATACGCAGTATTTT. It codes for CASSPRTSITDTQYF.